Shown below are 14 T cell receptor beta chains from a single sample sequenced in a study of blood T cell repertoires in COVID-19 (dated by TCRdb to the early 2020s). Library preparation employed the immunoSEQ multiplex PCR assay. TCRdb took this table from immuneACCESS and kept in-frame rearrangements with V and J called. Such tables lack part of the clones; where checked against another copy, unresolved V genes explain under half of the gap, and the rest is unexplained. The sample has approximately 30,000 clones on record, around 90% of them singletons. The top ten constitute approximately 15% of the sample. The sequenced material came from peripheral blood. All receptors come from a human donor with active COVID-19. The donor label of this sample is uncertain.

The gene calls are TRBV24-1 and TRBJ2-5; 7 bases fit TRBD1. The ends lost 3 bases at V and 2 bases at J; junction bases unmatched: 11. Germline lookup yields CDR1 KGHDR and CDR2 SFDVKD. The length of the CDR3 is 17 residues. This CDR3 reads CATSDHTGVLKQETQYF. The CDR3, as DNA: TGTGCCACCAGTGATCATACAGGGGTTCTGAAACAAGAGACCCAGTACTTC.

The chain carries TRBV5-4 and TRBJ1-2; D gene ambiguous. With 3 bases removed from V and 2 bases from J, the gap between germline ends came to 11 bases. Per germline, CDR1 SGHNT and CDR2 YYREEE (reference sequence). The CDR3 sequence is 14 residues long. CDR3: CASSSKQENYGYTF. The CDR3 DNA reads TGTGCCAGCAGCTCAAAGCAGGAAAACTATGGCTACACCTTC.

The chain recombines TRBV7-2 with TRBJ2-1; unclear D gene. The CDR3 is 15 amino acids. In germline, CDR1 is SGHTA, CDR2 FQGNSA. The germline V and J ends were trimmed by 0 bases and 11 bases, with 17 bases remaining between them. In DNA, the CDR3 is TGTGCCAGCAGCTTAGCTCAGGCCGCCTCTCCGCAGCAGTTCTTC. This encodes CASSLAQAASPQQFF.

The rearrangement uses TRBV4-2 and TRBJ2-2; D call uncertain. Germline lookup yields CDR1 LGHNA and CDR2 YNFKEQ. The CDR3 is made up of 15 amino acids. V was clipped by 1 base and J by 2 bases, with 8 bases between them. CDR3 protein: CASSQVSANTGELFF. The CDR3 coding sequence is TGTGCCAGCAGCCAAGTCAGCGCAAACACCGGGGAGCTGTTTTTT.

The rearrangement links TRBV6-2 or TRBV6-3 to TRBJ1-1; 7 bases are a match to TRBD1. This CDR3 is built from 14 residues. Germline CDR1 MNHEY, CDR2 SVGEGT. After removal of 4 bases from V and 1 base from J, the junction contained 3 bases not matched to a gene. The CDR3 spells CASSFGTANTEAFF. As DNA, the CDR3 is TGTGCCAGCAGTTTCGGGACAGCGAACACTGAAGCTTTCTTT.

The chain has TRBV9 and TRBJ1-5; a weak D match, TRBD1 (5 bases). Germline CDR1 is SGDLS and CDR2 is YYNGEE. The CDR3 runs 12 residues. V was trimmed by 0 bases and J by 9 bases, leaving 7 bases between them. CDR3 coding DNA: TGTGCCAGCAGCGTAGGTCAGGGGCCCCAGCATTTT. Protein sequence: CASSVGQGPQHF.

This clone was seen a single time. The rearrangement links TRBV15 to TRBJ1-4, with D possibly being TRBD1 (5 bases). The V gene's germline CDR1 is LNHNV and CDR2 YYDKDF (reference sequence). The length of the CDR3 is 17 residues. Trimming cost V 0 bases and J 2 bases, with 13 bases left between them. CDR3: CATSRDPVGTTNEKLFF. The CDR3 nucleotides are TGTGCCACCAGCAGAGATCCCGTGGGGACTACTAATGAAAAACTGTTTTTT. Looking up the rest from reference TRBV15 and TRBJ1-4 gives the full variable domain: DAMVIQNPRYQVTQFGKPVTLSCSQTLNHNVMYWYQQKSSQAPKLLFHYYDKDFNNEADTPDNFQSRRPNTSFCFLDIRSPGLGDTAMYLCATSRDPVGTTNEKLFFGSGTQLSVL.

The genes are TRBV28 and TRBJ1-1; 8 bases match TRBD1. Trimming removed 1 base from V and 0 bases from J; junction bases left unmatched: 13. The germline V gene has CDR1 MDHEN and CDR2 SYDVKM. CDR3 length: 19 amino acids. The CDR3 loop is CASSLFSLDRAFMNTEAFF. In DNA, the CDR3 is TGTGCCAGCAGTTTATTCTCCTTGGACAGGGCCTTCATGAACACTGAAGCTTTCTTT.

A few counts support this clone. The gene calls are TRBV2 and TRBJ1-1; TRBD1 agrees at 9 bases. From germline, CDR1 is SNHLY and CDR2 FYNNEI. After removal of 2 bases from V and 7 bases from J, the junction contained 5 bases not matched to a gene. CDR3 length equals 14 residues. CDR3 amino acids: CASSEYGTGREAFF. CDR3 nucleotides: TGTGCCAGCAGTGAATATGGGACAGGGCGTGAAGCTTTCTTT.

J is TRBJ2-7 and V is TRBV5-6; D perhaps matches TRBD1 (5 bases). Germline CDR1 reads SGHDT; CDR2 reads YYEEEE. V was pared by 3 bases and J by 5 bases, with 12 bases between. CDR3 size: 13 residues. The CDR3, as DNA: TGTGCCAGCAGCTCAGGGATAGGGGACGAGCAGTACTTC. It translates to CASSSGIGDEQYF.

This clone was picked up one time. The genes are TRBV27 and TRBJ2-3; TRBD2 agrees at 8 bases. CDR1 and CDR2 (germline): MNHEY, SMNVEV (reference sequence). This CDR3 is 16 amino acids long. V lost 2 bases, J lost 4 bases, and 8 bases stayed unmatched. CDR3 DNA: TGTGCCAGCAGTTTACAATCCAGCGGGAGTGCAGATACGCAGTATTTT. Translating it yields CASSLQSSGSADTQYF.

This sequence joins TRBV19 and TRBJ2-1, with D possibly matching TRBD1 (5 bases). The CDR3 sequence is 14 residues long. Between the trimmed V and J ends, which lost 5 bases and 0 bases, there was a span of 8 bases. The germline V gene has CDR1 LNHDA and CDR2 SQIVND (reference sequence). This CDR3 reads CASSPDSSYNEQFF. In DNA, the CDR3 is TGTGCCAGTAGTCCTGACAGCTCCTACAATGAGCAGTTCTTC.

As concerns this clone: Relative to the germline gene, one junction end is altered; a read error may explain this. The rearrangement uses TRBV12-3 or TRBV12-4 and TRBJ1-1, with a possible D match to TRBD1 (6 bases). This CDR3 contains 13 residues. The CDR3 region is CASSLGGDTEAFF. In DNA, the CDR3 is TGTGCCAGCAGCTTAGGGGGGGACACTGAAGCTTTCTTT.

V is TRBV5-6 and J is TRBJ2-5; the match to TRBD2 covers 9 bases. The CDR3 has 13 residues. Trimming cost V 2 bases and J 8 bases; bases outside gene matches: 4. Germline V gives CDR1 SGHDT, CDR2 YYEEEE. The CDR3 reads CASSLMLAGTQYF. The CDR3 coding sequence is TGTGCCAGCAGCTTAATGCTAGCGGGAACCCAGTACTTC.